These 14 T cell receptor beta chains were sequenced from one sample in a study of vaccination and CD4 T cells after COVID-19. Scientists ran DNA taken from cultured CD4+ T cells through the Oncomine TCR Beta short-read assay for sequencing. TCRdb re-derived calls from the PCR reads in MiXCR, one entry per CDR3 protein. The table shows about 13,000 distinct CDR3 sequences, with around 46% occurring only once. The treatment here: roughly 10-day PBMC culture with coronavirus spike peptide pools or control peptides (ViraFEST assay). For these TCRs, the target antigens are not known. The specimen sequenced was cultured CD4+ T cells from blood. Source of these receptors: a human donor with COVID-19.

The chain employs TRBV7-9 and TRBJ2-5, with 10 nucleotides matching TRBD2. V lost 3 bases and J lost 4; bases outside the gene matches: 2. Germline-derived CDR1 and CDR2 are SEHNR and FQNEAQ (reference sequence). This CDR3 is built from 14 residues. CDR3 bases: TGTGCCAGCAGCTTCCTAGCGGGGGCAGAGACCCAGTACTTC. Its translation is CASSFLAGAETQYF.

The rearrangement joins TRBV7-9 to TRBJ1-2, with D uncertain. Germline V lookup: CDR1 SEHNR, CDR2 FQNEAQ (reference sequence). The CDR3 consists of 15 residues. Trimming cost V 2 bases and J 8 bases, with 18 bases left between them. For the CDR3, the DNA is TGTGCCAGCAGCTTAAGGGCGGATGGACCCTCGGGCTACACCTTC. This encodes CASSLRADGPSGYTF.

The rearrangement uses TRBV19 and TRBJ2-7; D is unclear. Germline assignment: CDR1 LNHDA and CDR2 SQIVND (reference sequence). CDR3 length equals 15 residues. The V end lost 8 bases, the J end lost 4 bases, and 21 bases lay between the germline ends. The CDR3 DNA is TGTGCCAGTGCCTCCCGGCCCACCACTATATACGAGCAGTACTTC. Its translation: CASASRPTTIYEQYF.

This chain uses TRBV10-1 with TRBJ2-3; 9 bases fit TRBD2. Germline CDR1 and CDR2: WNHNN and SYGVQD (reference sequence). This CDR3 is 17 amino acids long. V gave up 2 bases and J gave up 0 bases; unmatched junction bases: 6. The CDR3 loop reads CASSETAGGPSTDTQYF. As DNA, the CDR3 is TGCGCCAGCAGTGAGACCGCGGGGGGGCCTAGCACAGATACGCAGTATTTT.

V usage is TRBV11-3 and J usage is TRBJ2-2; either TRBD1 or TRBD2 may fit D (6 bases each). Germline loops: CDR1 SGHNT, CDR2 YENEEA. The germline V and J ends were trimmed by 6 bases and 5 bases, with 19 bases remaining between them. The CDR3 totals 16 residues. DNA for the CDR3: TGTGCCAGCAGTGGGTTGGGGGGCCTGAATACCGGGGAGCTGTTTTTT. Protein sequence: CASSGLGGLNTGELFF.

There are a few counts of this clonotype. CDR3 region: CASSLGQRILYGYTF. CDR3 coding DNA: TGTGCCAGCAGTTTAGGACAGCGAATTCTCTATGGCTACACCTTC. The chain has TRBV12-3 or TRBV12-4 and TRBJ1-2, with D possibly being TRBD1 (5 bases). The V end lost 1 base, the J end lost 4 bases, and 13 bases lay between the germline ends. The CDR3 runs 15 residues.

The chain carries TRBV5-4 and TRBJ2-7; TRBD1 aligns across 10 bases. The J call is in doubt because the DNA end fits TRBJ2-5 better. This CDR3 region has 15 residues. Germline lookup yields CDR1 SGHNT and CDR2 YYREEE (reference sequence). Here the CDR3 reads CASRRQGAIQETQYF. The CDR3 DNA sequence: TGTGCCAGCAGACGACAGGGGGCTATCCAAGAGACCCAGTACTTC.

This clonotype has just one count. The V and J genes are TRBV20-1 and TRBJ2-4; a weak D match, TRBD2 (7 bases). V lost 1 base and J lost 2, with 15 bases in between. CDR3 length: 16 residues. The V gene's germline CDR1 is DFQATT and CDR2 SNEGSKA (reference sequence). CDR3 DNA sequence: TGCAGTGCTAGAGCGACTGGGGGGGCTTCCAAAAACATTCAGTACTTC. It translates to CSARATGGASKNIQYF.

CDR3 in amino acids: CSVFGDQETQYF. The CDR3 nucleotides read TGCAGCGTTTTTGGAGACCAAGAGACCCAGTACTTC. The chain has TRBV29-1 and TRBJ2-5, with no clear D. The CDR3 is 12 residues long. Germline lookup yields CDR1 SQVTM and CDR2 ANQGSEA. Trimming cost V 5 bases and J 0 bases, with 7 bases left between them.

The chain joins TRBV15 to TRBJ1-2; unclear D gene. Trimming shortened V by 0 bases and J by 4 bases, and 6 bases separated the two germline ends. Germline values: CDR1 LNHNV, CDR2 YYDKDF (reference sequence). CDR3 size: 13 residues. The CDR3 spells CATSRDRSYGYTF. For the CDR3, the DNA is TGTGCCACCAGCAGAGACCGTAGCTATGGCTACACCTTC.

This clonotype occurred a few times. The genes are TRBV11-2 and TRBJ1-2; possible D gene TRBD1, 5 bases. Looked up from germline, CDR1 is SGHAT and CDR2 is FQNNGV. V was pared by 1 base and J by 6 bases, with 9 bases between. This CDR3 region has 13 residues. In DNA form, the CDR3 reads TGTGCCAGCAGCTTAGGGGGCACCGATGGCTACACCTTC. Translating gives CASSLGGTDGYTF.

The J gene is TRBJ2-1, the V gene TRBV5-1, with a weak D call TRBD1 (6 bases). V was shortened by 2 bases and J by 7 bases, with 10 bases between the two germline ends. This CDR3 contains 13 residues. Germline CDR1 is SGHRS and CDR2 is YFSETQ. In DNA form, the CDR3 reads TGCGCCAGCAGCTTACAGGGTCCTAATGAGCAGTTCTTC. Translation: CASSLQGPNEQFF.

The count of this clonotype is one. The CDR3 DNA reads TGCGCCAGCGGACGAGGGGGGGCTGACAACACTGAAGCTTTCTTT. The encoded protein is CASGRGGADNTEAFF. The chain combines TRBV5-1 with TRBJ1-1; D may be TRBD1 (6 bases). Deletions cut 7 bases from V and 2 bases from J, with 18 bases between. CDR3 length: 15 residues. The germline V gene has CDR1 SGHRS and CDR2 YFSETQ.

This chain uses TRBV7-2 with TRBJ1-6; D call uncertain. With 3 bases removed from V and 6 bases from J, the gap between germline ends came to 12 bases. CDR1 is SGHTA, CDR2 FQGNSA, per germline. The CDR3 consists of 15 residues. CDR3 region: CASSFTNGVNSPLHF. CDR3 nucleotide sequence: TGTGCCAGCAGCTTCACCAACGGAGTTAATTCACCCCTCCACTTT.